This passage covers 21 T cell receptor beta chains from one sample sequenced in a study of human T cells and chemical hapten exposure. TCRdb reprocessed the RACE reads with MiXCR, giving one entry per CDR3 protein. The sample carries tens of thousands of distinct CDR3 sequences, 8% to 11% recorded once. Documented time point: pre-sensitization, week 0. Sample treatment: therapeutic diphenylcyclopropenone sensitization with weekly scalp DPC. The input for sequencing was whole blood, taken in connection with sensitization to the hapten diphenylcyclopropenone (DPC). The receptors come from a man in his thirties or forties with alopecia areata. Some clones in this sample may be carry-over from other donors' samples.

In its sample, this clonotype was seen many times. J is TRBJ1-5 and V is TRBV6-2 or TRBV6-3; a weak D match, TRBD1 (5 bases). CDR1 MNHEY and CDR2 SVGEGT come from the germline V gene. This CDR3 has 18 amino acids. Trimming removed 0 bases at V and 2 bases at J, with 17 bases between. In nucleotides, the CDR3 is TGTGCCAGCAGTTACTCCGCTGGAGGGACGGGGGGCAATCAGCCCCAGCATTTT. It is translated as CASSYSAGGTGGNQPQHF.

This clonotype was counted many times. J is TRBJ1-2 and V is TRBV28; no reliable D call. Germline V gives CDR1 MDHEN, CDR2 SYDVKM. This CDR3 spans 13 amino acids. The germline V and J ends were trimmed by 6 bases and 0 bases, with 8 bases remaining between them. DNA for the CDR3: TGTGCCAGCAGGGATGACGCTAACTATGGCTACACCTTC. This encodes CASRDDANYGYTF.

This clonotype was picked up many times. The chain carries TRBV11-2 and TRBJ1-5; 8 bases line up with TRBD1. CDR1 SGHAT and CDR2 FQNNGV come from the germline V gene. Trimming took 5 bases from V and 3 from J; bases not matched to a gene: 12. CDR3 size: 17 residues. Here the CDR3 reads CASSAGQGGWHNQPQHF. In DNA, the CDR3 is TGTGCCAGCAGCGCCGGACAGGGAGGGTGGCACAATCAGCCCCAGCATTTT.

The CDR3 spells CSAREGSGANKNIQYF. For the CDR3, the DNA is TGCAGTGCTAGAGAAGGGTCGGGGGCTAACAAAAACATTCAGTACTTC. The chain couples TRBV20-1 to TRBJ2-4; D is possibly TRBD1 or TRBD2 (6 bases each). The CDR3 is 16 residues long. V was clipped by 0 bases and J by 3 bases, with 15 bases between them. CDR1 and CDR2 from the germline V gene are DFQATT and SNEGSKA (reference sequence).

The sample holds many counts of this clonotype. The V and J genes are TRBV20-1 and TRBJ1-6, with 7 bases lining up with TRBD1. This CDR3 is built from 14 residues. J lost 9 bases, V lost 7 bases, and 12 bases had no gene match. Per germline, CDR1 DFQATT and CDR2 SNEGSKA (reference sequence). As DNA, the CDR3 is TGCAGTGGTCGGGACAGAGGACTGCGTTCACCCCTCCACTTT. It encodes CSGRDRGLRSPLHF.

This clonotype was found many times. The chain is built from TRBV6-6 and TRBJ2-6, with TRBD1 matching over 7 bases. CDR3 size: 17 residues. The germline gives CDR1 MNHNY, CDR2 SVGAGI (reference sequence). With 2 bases clipped from V and 4 bases from J, the junction kept 8 bases outside the gene matches. CDR3 coding DNA: TGTGCCAGCAGTTACACCCGACAGGGTACGGGGGCCAACGTCCTGACTTTC. Protein: CASSYTRQGTGANVLTF.

This clonotype appeared a few times. The V call is TRBV6-2 or TRBV6-3, the J call TRBJ2-5; no clear D gene. CDR3 length: 12 residues. V lost 4 bases and J lost 4, with 7 bases in between. CDR1 MNHEY and CDR2 SVGEGT come from the germline V gene. CDR3 sequence (DNA): TGTGCCAGCAGTTCGCCGGTAGAGACCCAGTACTTC. This codes for CASSSPVETQYF.

This clonotype has a count of ten or more. The CDR3 DNA reads TGTGCCAGCAGCTCGCGTGGGGGAGGGAACACTGAAGCTTTCTTT. Protein sequence: CASSSRGGGNTEAFF. The rearrangement joins TRBV11-2 to TRBJ1-1; tentative D call: TRBD1 (5 bases). Per germline, CDR1 SGHAT and CDR2 FQNNGV. This CDR3 spans 15 amino acids. Trimming took off 4 bases at V and 1 base at J, with 13 bases between the two ends.

This clonotype came up many times. This chain connects TRBV9 to TRBJ1-2; 8 bases match TRBD1. Germline assignment: CDR1 SGDLS and CDR2 YYNGEE. The CDR3 is made up of 15 amino acids. After removal of 5 bases from V and 4 bases from J, the junction contained 10 bases not matched to a gene. The CDR3 sequence is CASSGQGAISYGYTF. CDR3 bases: TGTGCCAGCAGTGGGCAGGGGGCTATCAGCTATGGCTACACCTTC.

This clonotype was detected only a few times. J is TRBJ2-6 and V is TRBV6-1; 8 bases map to TRBD1. Per the germline V gene, CDR1 is MNHNS and CDR2 is SASEGT. The CDR3 sequence is 16 residues long. The V segment lost 4 bases and the J segment 3 bases; nucleotides outside the gene matches: 5. CDR3 protein: CASSALTGDGANVLTF. The CDR3 region has the DNA TGTGCCAGCAGTGCCTTGACAGGGGATGGGGCCAACGTCCTGACTTTC.

This clonotype was recorded at least ten times. The genes are TRBV5-1 and TRBJ2-7; no clear D. Trimming took off 2 bases at V and 3 bases at J, with 9 bases between the two ends. Germline V gene sequence: CDR1 SGHRS, CDR2 YFSETQ. This CDR3 spans 13 amino acids. The CDR3 loop is CASSFGRIYEQYF. CDR3 nucleotide sequence: TGCGCCAGCAGCTTTGGGCGGATCTACGAGCAGTACTTC.

The gene calls are TRBV20-1 and TRBJ1-6, with 9 bases aligning to TRBD1. CDR1 is DFQATT and CDR2 is SNEGSKA in the germline V gene (reference sequence). This CDR3 is built from 15 residues. Trimming took 2 bases from V and 10 from J; bases not matched to a gene: 9. The CDR3 reads CSARRGGQGGSPLHF. The CDR3 bases are TGCAGTGCTAGACGGGGGGGACAGGGCGGCTCACCCCTCCACTTT.

This chain connects TRBV7-2 to TRBJ2-3, with D unresolved. The ends were cut back, 1 base at V and 1 base at J, with 9 bases in the middle. The CDR3 is 15 amino acids. From germline, CDR1 is SGHTA and CDR2 FQGNSA. The CDR3 nucleotides read TGTGCCAGCAGCTTAGAAAACTCCCGCACAGATACGCAGTATTTT. Its translation: CASSLENSRTDTQYF.

The chain combines TRBV28 with TRBJ2-2; D gene uncertain. The V gene lost 5 bases and the J gene lost 6 bases, with 7 bases spanning the gap. This CDR3 has 12 residues. Germline V gives CDR1 MDHEN, CDR2 SYDVKM. The CDR3 region has the DNA TGTGCCAGCAGTCTTCGGCCCGGGGAGCTGTTTTTT. It is translated as CASSLRPGELFF.

This clonotype was observed at least ten times. The V call is TRBV5-6, the J call TRBJ2-1; a weak D match, TRBD1 (6 bases). The CDR3 covers 15 residues. The germline CDR1 and CDR2 sequences are SGHDT and YYEEEE. The ends were cut back, 3 bases at V and 1 base at J, with 11 bases in the middle. CDR3 nucleotides: TGTGCCAGCAGCTATTCAGGGGTTTCCTACAATGAGCAGTTCTTC. It specifies CASSYSGVSYNEQFF.

This clonotype was seen a handful of times. V is TRBV6-2 or TRBV6-3 and J is TRBJ2-5; 10 nucleotides match TRBD2. V gave up 2 bases and J gave up 4 bases; unmatched junction bases: 1. This CDR3 region has 14 residues. Germline V gene lookup returns CDR1 MNHEY and CDR2 SVGEGT. Here the CDR3 reads CASSYRTSGETQYF. CDR3 coding DNA: TGTGCCAGCAGTTACCGGACTAGCGGAGAGACCCAGTACTTC.

As to this clonotype: A much larger clone is a single base away; this may be a read error. The chain combines TRBV29-1 with TRBJ2-2, with D tentatively TRBD1 (7 bases). Germline V CDR1 and CDR2: SQVTM, ANQGSEA. This CDR3 is 15 amino acids long. Written as DNA, the CDR3 is TGCAGCGGGGCTGAGACACAGGGGACATACCGGGAGCTGTCTTTT. This sequence encodes CSGAETQGTYRELSF.

This clonotype appeared many times. The chain combines TRBV2 with TRBJ2-2; D is perhaps TRBD1 (6 bases). V gave up 5 bases and J gave up 6 bases, with 19 bases separating them. Germline CDR1 is SNHLY and CDR2 is FYNNEI. The CDR3 is 16 residues long. The CDR3 sequence is CASSSDRRSYSGELFF. The CDR3, as DNA: TGTGCCAGCAGTTCTGACAGGCGCTCCTATTCCGGGGAGCTGTTTTTT.

This clonotype was seen ten or more times. This chain joins TRBV11-3 and TRBJ2-3; no firm D call. With 1 base removed from V and 2 bases from J, the gap between germline ends came to 13 bases. Germline V gene sequence: CDR1 SGHNT, CDR2 YENEEA. The CDR3 runs to 16 residues. The CDR3 DNA follows: TGTGCCAGCAGCTTAGGGTCCGGCGAACACACAGATACGCAGTATTTT. Amino acids: CASSLGSGEHTDTQYF.

This clonotype was detected many times. The chain uses TRBV12-3 or TRBV12-4 and TRBJ2-3, with D possibly TRBD2 on 5 matching bases. Trimming shortened V by 5 bases and J by 3 bases, and 18 bases separated the two germline ends. The CDR3 covers 16 residues. CDR3 coding DNA: TGTGCCAGCAGTCCTTGGACTGGTCCTAGTACAGATACGCAGTATTTT. Amino acid sequence: CASSPWTGPSTDTQYF.

This clonotype was seen a few times. This chain links TRBV7-9 with TRBJ2-7; 8 positions agree with TRBD1. Trimming removed 5 bases from V and 5 bases from J; junction bases left unmatched: 8. CDR1 is SEHNR and CDR2 is FQNEAQ in the germline V gene (reference sequence). This CDR3 spans 14 amino acids. The CDR3 loop is CASSTWDRRDEQYF. For the CDR3, the DNA is TGTGCCAGCAGCACCTGGGACAGGCGGGACGAGCAGTACTTC.